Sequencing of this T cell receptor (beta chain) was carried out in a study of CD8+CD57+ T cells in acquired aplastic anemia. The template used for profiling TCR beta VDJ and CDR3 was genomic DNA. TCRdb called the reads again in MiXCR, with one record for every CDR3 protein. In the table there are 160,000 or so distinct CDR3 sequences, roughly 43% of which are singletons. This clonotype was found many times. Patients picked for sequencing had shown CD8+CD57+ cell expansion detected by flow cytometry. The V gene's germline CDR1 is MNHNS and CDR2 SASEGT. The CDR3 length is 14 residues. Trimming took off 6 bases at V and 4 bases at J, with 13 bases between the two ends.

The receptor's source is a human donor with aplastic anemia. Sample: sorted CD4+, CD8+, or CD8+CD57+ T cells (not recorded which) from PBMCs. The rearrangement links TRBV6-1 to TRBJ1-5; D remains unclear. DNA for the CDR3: TGTGCCAGCAGCCCCGTTTGGATAAATCAGCCCCAGCATTTT. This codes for CASSPVWINQPQHF.